The 27 T cell receptor beta chains below come from one sample, sequenced in a study of blood T cell repertoires in COVID-19. Repertoires were generated with immunoSEQ multiplex PCR, while TCRdb's copy carries only in-frame clones and drops some. This table has tens of thousands of clones, about 89% appearing once. Sequenced input: peripheral blood. These receptors came from a human donor in a cohort sampled during active COVID-19.

The rearrangement joins TRBV27 to TRBJ1-1, with D unclear. This CDR3 has 11 residues. V shed 6 bases and J shed 4 bases, with 6 bases lying between them. CDR1 MNHEY and CDR2 SMNVEV come from the germline V gene (reference sequence). CDR3 sequence: CASSLGTEAFF. For the CDR3, the DNA is TGTGCCAGCAGCCTAGGCACTGAAGCTTTCTTT.

The gene calls are TRBV19 and TRBJ2-1; D not resolved. The length of the CDR3 is 11 residues. V dropped 4 bases and J dropped 8 bases, with 6 bases sitting between them. CDR1 LNHDA and CDR2 SQIVND come from the germline V gene (reference sequence). For the CDR3, the DNA is TGTGCCAGTAGTAAATTCGATGAGCAGTTCTTC. Protein product: CASSKFDEQFF.

The chain employs TRBV2 and TRBJ2-7; 7 nucleotides line up with TRBD1. V lost 11 bases and J lost 2; bases outside the gene matches: 12. This CDR3 comprises 14 residues. The germline V gene encodes CDR1 SNHLY and CDR2 FYNNEI. The CDR3 DNA reads as TGTGCCTCCCGAAAGACAGGGTTAGCCTACGAGCAGTACTTC. This gives the protein CASRKTGLAYEQYF. Looking up the rest from reference TRBV2 and TRBJ2-7 gives the full variable domain: EPEVTQTPSHQVTQMGQEVILRCVPISNHLYFYWYRQILGQKVEFLVSFYNNEISEKSEIFDDQFSVERPDGSNFTLKIRSTKLEDSAMYFCASRKTGLAYEQYFGPGTRLTVT.

This chain connects TRBV7-2 to TRBJ2-1; D is unclear. The V end lost 1 base, the J end lost 3 bases, and 4 bases lay between the germline ends. CDR3 length: 13 residues. CDR1 and CDR2 from the germline V gene are SGHTA and FQGNSA. Written as DNA, the CDR3 is TGTGCCAGCAGCTTAGACAACTACAATGAGCAGTTCTTC. Amino acids: CASSLDNYNEQFF.

The chain employs TRBV11-3 and TRBJ2-2, with TRBD2 as a possible D gene (6 bases). The CDR3 length is 16 residues. Germline V gene data show CDR1 as SGHNT and CDR2 as YENEEA. V shed 5 bases and J shed 1 base, with 14 bases lying between them. For the CDR3, the DNA is TGTGCCAGCAGCCTGGGGGGAAGTAGGAACACCGGGGAGCTGTTTTTT. It specifies CASSLGGSRNTGELFF. Drawing the rest from reference TRBV11-3 and TRBJ2-2, the complete variable domain is EAGVVQSPRYKIIEKKQPVAFWCNPISGHNTLYWYLQNLGQGPELLIRYENEEAVDDSQLPKDRFSAERLKGVDSTLKIQPAELGDSAVYLCASSLGGSRNTGELFFGEGSRLTVL.

The DNA for the CDR3 is TGTGCCAGCAGCTTACGCGGGGATGGCTACACCTTC. It yields the protein CASSLRGDGYTF. The chain couples TRBV7-2 to TRBJ1-2; D remains unclear. Germline CDR1 and CDR2: SGHTA and FQGNSA. The CDR3 has 12 amino acids. The V end was cut by 2 bases, the J end by 6 bases, with 7 bases between. Full variable domain (rest looked up from reference TRBV7-2 and TRBJ1-2): GAGVSQSPSNKVTEKGKDVELRCDPISGHTALYWYRQSLGQGLEFLIYFQGNSAPDKSGLPSDRFSAERTGGSVSTLTIQRTQQEDSAVYLCASSLRGDGYTFGSGTRLTVV.

J is TRBJ1-3 and V is TRBV9, with D perhaps matching TRBD1 (5 bases). The V end lost 4 bases, the J end lost 0 bases, and 17 bases lay between the germline ends. The CDR3 is 17 amino acids. CDR1 is SGDLS, CDR2 YYNGEE, per germline. CDR3 coding DNA: TGTGCCAGCAGCCTTGGGGAGGGGCCATTCTCTGGAAACACCATATATTTT. This translates into CASSLGEGPFSGNTIYF.

The chain joins TRBV7-9 to TRBJ1-1, with 8 bases that match TRBD1. J was trimmed by 2 bases and V by 2 bases; bases with no gene match: 4. The CDR3 runs to 15 residues. CDR1 is SEHNR, CDR2 FQNEAQ, per germline (reference sequence). For the CDR3, the DNA is TGTGCCAGCAGCTTAACGGGACAGGTCAACACTGAAGCTTTCTTT. Translated: CASSLTGQVNTEAFF.

This clone was found a few times. In DNA, the CDR3 is TGTGCCAGCAGTTACCGCGGGGACAATCAGCCCCAGCATTTT. It codes for CASSYRGDNQPQHF. J is TRBJ1-5 and V is TRBV6-5; D remains ambiguous. CDR1 MNHEY and CDR2 SVGAGI come from the germline V gene. The CDR3 covers 14 residues. V was clipped by 2 bases and J by 3 bases, with 8 bases between them.

This chain joins TRBV30 and TRBJ1-1; 8 bases are shared with TRBD1. The CDR3 has 17 amino acids. The V gene's germline CDR1 is GTSNPN and CDR2 SVGIG (reference sequence). Trimming took 4 bases from V and 1 from J; bases not matched to a gene: 14. CDR3 in DNA: TGTGCCTGGATACCCCAAATCAGGACAGGGAGGAACACTGAAGCTTTCTTT. Residues: CAWIPQIRTGRNTEAFF.

This chain uses TRBV12-5 with TRBJ2-6; the D is unclear. Germline CDR1 reads LGHNT; CDR2 reads FRNRAP. This CDR3 contains 15 residues. V lost 4 bases, J lost 0 bases, and 7 bases lay in between. CDR3 nucleotide sequence: TGTGCTAGTGGTTCTCAGGCCTCTGGGGCCAACGTCCTGACTTTC. Its translation is CASGSQASGANVLTF. The full variable domain, in which reference TRBV12-5 and TRBJ2-6 provide the parts outside the CDR3, is DARVTQTPRHKVTEMGQEVTMRCQPILGHNTVFWYRQTMMQGLELLAYFRNRAPLDDSGMPKDRFSAEMPDATLATLKIQPSEPRDSAVYFCASGSQASGANVLTFGAGSRLTVL.

The rearrangement uses TRBV7-9 and TRBJ1-6, with 10 positions matching TRBD1. This CDR3 contains 12 residues. Germline CDR1 and CDR2: SEHNR and FQNEAQ (reference sequence). V lost 11 bases to trimming and J lost 8 bases; unmatched junction nucleotides: 3. CDR3 loop: CAVGQGDSPLHF. DNA of the CDR3: TGTGCCGTAGGACAGGGGGATTCACCCCTCCACTTT.

The genes are TRBV6-5 and TRBJ2-2, with 7 nucleotides matching TRBD1. Germline trimming cut 4 bases from V and 6 bases from J; bases unmatched to any gene: 2. The germline gives CDR1 MNHEY, CDR2 SVGAGI. The CDR3 loop spans 13 amino acids. The CDR3 loop reads CASSWTGPGELFF. As DNA, the CDR3 is TGTGCCAGCAGTTGGACAGGTCCCGGGGAGCTGTTTTTT.

The chain combines TRBV5-1 with TRBJ1-1, with D perhaps TRBD1 (6 bases). The V end lost 4 bases, the J end lost 0 bases, and 10 bases lay between the germline ends. The CDR3 covers 14 residues. Germline V gives CDR1 SGHRS, CDR2 YFSETQ. The DNA of the CDR3 is TGCGCCAGCAGCCAAAGGACAGTGAACACTGAAGCTTTCTTT. It is translated as CASSQRTVNTEAFF.

The rearrangement uses TRBV3-1 (or the pseudogene TRBV3-2) and TRBJ1-3; unclear D gene. Trimming cost V 5 bases and J 0 bases, with 11 bases left between them. The germline V gene has CDR1 LGHDT and CDR2 YNNKEL (reference sequence). The CDR3 consists of 15 residues. The CDR3 reads CASSTHSGSGNTIYF. CDR3 DNA sequence: TGTGCCAGCAGCACCCACTCAGGCTCTGGAAACACCATATATTTT.

The V gene is TRBV7-9, the J gene TRBJ2-5; the match to TRBD2 covers 8 bases. Trimming cost V 5 bases and J 4 bases; bases outside gene matches: 9. The CDR3 spans 15 residues. Germline loops: CDR1 SEHNR, CDR2 FQNEAQ (reference sequence). CDR3 loop: CASSHYSGGAETQYF. The CDR3 nucleotides are TGTGCCAGCAGCCACTACTCGGGGGGGGCAGAGACCCAGTACTTC.

The CDR3 DNA reads as TGTGCCAGCAGCTCGGGGACAGGAGGATGGGAGCAGTTCTTC. Protein product: CASSSGTGGWEQFF. This chain links TRBV7-2 with TRBJ2-1, with 8 bases lining up with TRBD1. Per germline, CDR1 SGHTA and CDR2 FQGNSA. CDR3 length equals 14 residues. Germline trimming cut 4 bases from V and 10 bases from J; bases unmatched to any gene: 9.

This clone has only one observation. The chain uses TRBV5-1 and TRBJ2-3; 11 bases match TRBD2. This CDR3 region has 14 residues. The germline V gene encodes CDR1 SGHRS and CDR2 YFSETQ. The junction had 4 bases not matched to a gene; V was cut back by 5 bases and J by 5 bases. The CDR3 spells CASRSGTSGDTQYF. The CDR3 nucleotides are TGCGCCAGCAGGTCCGGGACTAGCGGAGATACGCAGTATTTT. The complete variable domain, with remaining parts taken from reference TRBV5-1 and TRBJ2-3, reads KAGVTQTPRYLIKTRGQQVTLSCSPISGHRSVSWYQQTPGQGLQFLFEYFSETQRNKGNFPGRFSGRQFSNSRSEMNVSTLELGDSALYLCASRSGTSGDTQYFGPGTRLTVL.

This clone was seen a handful of times. This chain links TRBV29-1 with TRBJ2-3; 13 nucleotides match TRBD2. The germline V gene encodes CDR1 SQVTM and CDR2 ANQGSEA. The V segment lost 4 bases and the J segment 9 bases; nucleotides outside the gene matches: 10. CDR3 length: 15 residues. The CDR3: CSVAAGTSGDLTQYF. CDR3 in DNA: TGCAGCGTTGCAGCCGGGACTAGCGGGGATCTAACGCAGTATTTT.

The J gene is TRBJ1-1, the V gene TRBV30; 9 bases align to TRBD1. The J segment lost 1 base and the V segment lost 2 bases, leaving 2 bases of the junction unmatched. CDR3 length: 14 amino acids. Germline V CDR1 and CDR2: GTSNPN, SVGIG (reference sequence). CDR3 loop: CAWSPGQGNTEAFF. In DNA, the CDR3 is TGTGCCTGGAGTCCGGGACAGGGGAACACTGAAGCTTTCTTT.

The rearrangement links TRBV19 to TRBJ2-3; D may be TRBD2 (6 bases). Between the trimmed V and J ends, which lost 8 bases and 2 bases, there was a span of 14 bases. Germline CDR1 reads LNHDA; CDR2 reads SQIVND (reference sequence). The CDR3 runs to 14 residues. In DNA form, the CDR3 reads TGTGCCAGTCGTCCGGGACTGCACACAGATACGCAGTATTTT. Its translation is CASRPGLHTDTQYF. Together with reference TRBV19 and TRBJ2-3, the CDR3 gives the full variable domain: DGGITQSPKYLFRKEGQNVTLSCEQNLNHDAMYWYRQDPGQGLRLIYYSQIVNDFQKGDIAEGYSVSREKKESFPLTVTSAQKNPTAFYLCASRPGLHTDTQYFGPGTRLTVL.

The chain combines TRBV3-1 (or the pseudogene TRBV3-2) with TRBJ2-1, with 11 bases that match TRBD1. This CDR3 spans 17 amino acids. Germline lookup yields CDR1 LGHDT and CDR2 YNNKEL (reference sequence). V lost 4 bases, J lost 8 bases, and 13 bases stayed unmatched. CDR3 in amino acids: CASSLHAGTGGGYEQFF. The CDR3 nucleotides read TGTGCCAGCAGCCTTCACGCCGGGACAGGGGGTGGTTATGAGCAGTTCTTC.

The chain couples TRBV28 to TRBJ1-2; no clear D. The germline V gene encodes CDR1 MDHEN and CDR2 SYDVKM. The CDR3 is 13 amino acids. The CDR3 bases are TGTGGCATCCAATCAAGCTCTAACTATGGCTACACCTTC. Residues: CGIQSSSNYGYTF.

This clone came up once. The J gene is TRBJ1-1, the V gene TRBV6-5; D is unclear. The CDR3 runs 14 residues. The V and J ends lost 0 bases and 1 base respectively, with 6 bases between them. Germline lookup yields CDR1 MNHEY and CDR2 SVGAGI. The CDR3 nucleotides read TGTGCCAGCAGTTACTCGGCAGGGAACACTGAAGCTTTCTTT. It codes for CASSYSAGNTEAFF.

V usage is TRBV2 and J usage is TRBJ2-7, with TRBD1 identical over 10 bases. The CDR3 runs 14 residues. Trimming removed 6 bases from V and 6 bases from J; junction bases left unmatched: 8. Germline-derived CDR1 and CDR2 are SNHLY and FYNNEI. DNA of the CDR3: TGTGCCAGCAGGCTGGACAGGGGGGGAGGCGAGCAGTACTTC. Its protein product is CASRLDRGGGEQYF.

V and J are TRBV27 and TRBJ1-6, with a tentative D call TRBD1 (5 bases). V gave up 4 bases and J gave up 5 bases, with 12 bases separating them. Germline lookup yields CDR1 MNHEY and CDR2 SMNVEV (reference sequence). CDR3 length equals 15 residues. As DNA, the CDR3 is TGTGCCAGCAGTTCACGACAGCTGAATAATTCACCCCTCCACTTT. Translating it yields CASSSRQLNNSPLHF.

This chain uses TRBV14 with TRBJ1-5; perhaps TRBD1 as D (5 bases). Germline loops: CDR1 SGHDN, CDR2 FVKESK. The CDR3 spans 14 residues. V shed 4 bases and J shed 7 bases, with 14 bases lying between them. The CDR3 DNA reads as TGTGCCAGCAGCCTTGTTGGGGCAGGGCAGCCCCAGCATTTT. Protein sequence: CASSLVGAGQPQHF.